Below, 17 T cell receptor beta chains from the same sample are listed, as sequenced in a study of OX40 agonist ivuxolimab in advanced cancers. Data came from immunoSEQ multiplex PCR; TCRdb stores just in-frame clones and leaves some out. The sample lists roughly 83,000 clones; about 89% were seen once. The sample here was CD4+ or CD8+ T cells sorted from blood, taken in a trial of the OX40 agonist ivuxolimab. These receptors were collected from an adult with an advanced solid tumor such as melanoma, head and neck, liver or kidney cancer.

The chain has TRBV28 and TRBJ2-2, with 9 bases lining up with TRBD1. Germline V gene lookup returns CDR1 MDHEN and CDR2 SYDVKM. This CDR3 comprises 20 residues. The V segment lost 3 bases and the J segment 1 base; nucleotides outside the gene matches: 15. The CDR3, as DNA: TGTGCCAGCAGTTTTCACTTTAAACAGGGGGCCGTATTGAACACCGGGGAGCTGTTTTTT. Amino acids: CASSFHFKQGAVLNTGELFF.

This clone was detected a few times. The J gene is TRBJ2-1, the V gene TRBV6-1; 9 bases line up with TRBD2. This CDR3 has 14 residues. V gave up 7 bases and J gave up 6 bases; unmatched junction bases: 7. Germline CDR1 MNHNS, CDR2 SASEGT. As DNA, the CDR3 is TGTGCCAGCATTTGGCGGGGGGGCCTCAATGAGCAGTTCTTC. Its translation is CASIWRGGLNEQFF.

The chain has TRBV28 and TRBJ2-7; perhaps TRBD2 as D (5 bases). Germline CDR1 MDHEN, CDR2 SYDVKM. V was clipped by 3 bases and J by 5 bases, with 14 bases between them. This CDR3 comprises 14 residues. CDR3 protein: CASSFRGVGDEQYF. The CDR3 nucleotides read TGTGCCAGCAGTTTCCGGGGAGTTGGGGACGAGCAGTACTTC.

The chain uses TRBV9 and TRBJ2-7; no reliable D call. V shed 3 bases and J shed 4 bases, with 11 bases lying between them. Germline V lookup: CDR1 SGDLS, CDR2 YYNGEE. There are 13 residues in the CDR3. The CDR3 nucleotides are TGTGCCAGCAGCGGGAACCTGGGGTACGAGCAGTACTTC. Residues: CASSGNLGYEQYF.

The rearrangement links TRBV13 to TRBJ1-5; 7 bases fit TRBD1. The CDR3 covers 15 residues. Germline V gives CDR1 PRHDT, CDR2 FYEKMQ (reference sequence). The ends lost 0 bases at V and 2 bases at J; junction bases unmatched: 1. The CDR3 DNA sequence: TGTGCCAGCAGCTTAGGCACAGGGGGCAATCAGCCCCAGCATTTT. As protein: CASSLGTGGNQPQHF.

J is TRBJ2-2 and V is TRBV25-1; D gene ambiguous. V was cut by 4 bases and J by 4 bases, with 7 bases left in between. From germline, CDR1 is MGHDK and CDR2 SYGVNS. The CDR3 covers 13 residues. The CDR3: CASSGSFTGELFF. CDR3 sequence (DNA): TGTGCCAGCAGTGGGTCATTCACCGGGGAGCTGTTTTTT.

The DNA of the CDR3 is TGTGCCAGCAGCTTGGGTGTAGAATGGGGCTTAAACATTCAGTACTTC. Translating it yields CASSLGVEWGLNIQYF. This chain uses TRBV5-6 with TRBJ2-4, with a weak D call TRBD1 (5 bases). The germline V and J ends were trimmed by 0 bases and 6 bases, with 16 bases remaining between them. This CDR3 contains 16 residues. Per the germline V gene, CDR1 is SGHDT and CDR2 is YYEEEE.

The chain joins TRBV11-3 to TRBJ2-6; D remains unclear. The length of the CDR3 is 13 residues. Trimming removed 6 bases at V and 4 bases at J, with 7 bases between. The V gene's germline CDR1 is SGHNT and CDR2 YENEEA. The CDR3 is CASRILGANVLTF. The DNA for the CDR3 is TGTGCCAGCAGGATCCTAGGGGCCAACGTCCTGACTTTC.

The chain has TRBV5-4 and TRBJ1-2; D remains unclear. Germline V gene data show CDR1 as SGHNT and CDR2 as YYREEE (reference sequence). The V end lost 4 bases, the J end lost 7 bases, and 8 bases lay between the germline ends. There are 11 residues in the CDR3. CDR3 sequence (DNA): TGTGCCAGCAGCCTGCTTGGTGGCTACACCTTC. This gives the protein CASSLLGGYTF.

This chain joins TRBV19 and TRBJ1-3; unclear D gene. This CDR3 spans 17 amino acids. V lost 1 base, J lost 0 bases, and 13 bases lay in between. The V gene's germline CDR1 is LNHDA and CDR2 SQIVND (reference sequence). CDR3 nucleotides: TGTGCCAGTAGTATAGCCTGGACCGCGAGCTCTGGAAACACCATATATTTT. Amino acid sequence: CASSIAWTASSGNTIYF.

V and J are TRBV28 and TRBJ1-3; D not resolved. Germline V gene data show CDR1 as MDHEN and CDR2 as SYDVKM. The CDR3 length is 13 residues. CDR3 bases: TGTGGGGTGGGCCAGGCTGCAGGAAACACCATATATTTT. This gives the protein CGVGQAAGNTIYF.

This chain uses TRBV28 with TRBJ2-7; D may be TRBD2 (6 bases). Deletions cut 4 bases from V and 4 bases from J, with 11 bases between. The germline gives CDR1 MDHEN, CDR2 SYDVKM. The CDR3 has 13 amino acids. The CDR3 sequence: CASSWRESYEQYF. CDR3 bases: TGTGCCAGCAGTTGGAGGGAATCTTACGAGCAGTACTTC. The full variable domain, in which reference TRBV28 and TRBJ2-7 provide the parts outside the CDR3, is DVKVTQSSRYLVKRTGEKVFLECVQDMDHENMFWYRQDPGLGLRLIYFSYDVKMKEKGDIPEGYSVSREKKERFSLILESASTNQTSMYLCASSWRESYEQYFGPGTRLTVT.

The rearrangement joins TRBV7-6 to TRBJ1-1; the D gene is possibly TRBD1 (5 bases). This CDR3 spans 12 amino acids. CDR1 and CDR2 (germline): SGHVS, FNYEAQ. The V gene lost 3 bases and the J gene lost 7 bases, with 9 bases spanning the gap. The CDR3 DNA reads TGTGCCAGCAGCTTGGGGCAATATGAAGCTTTCTTT. As protein: CASSLGQYEAFF.

The CDR3 protein is CAWGFKLRQGSGELFF. DNA of the CDR3: TGTGCCTGGGGTTTCAAACTACGGCAGGGTTCCGGGGAGCTGTTTTTT. J is TRBJ2-2 and V is TRBV30, with D tentatively TRBD1 (5 bases). The V and J ends lost 5 bases and 6 bases respectively, with 22 bases between them. The CDR3 loop spans 16 amino acids. The germline CDR1 and CDR2 sequences are GTSNPN and SVGIG (reference sequence).

The chain has TRBV6-5 and TRBJ2-1; the D gene is possibly TRBD2 (5 bases). Between the trimmed V and J ends, which lost 4 bases and 9 bases, there was a span of 13 bases. CDR1 and CDR2 (germline): MNHEY, SVGAGI. CDR3 length: 13 amino acids. CDR3 DNA: TGTGCCAGCAGTTTTGGCACCACTAGTGAGCAGTTCTTC. Amino acid sequence: CASSFGTTSEQFF.

The CDR3 coding sequence is TGTGCCACCGAGGGACCGAGTTTTCTAGATACGCAGTATTTT. Protein sequence: CATEGPSFLDTQYF. The V call is TRBV6-1, the J call TRBJ2-3; TRBD1 or TRBD2 may be the D gene (5 bases each). This CDR3 contains 14 residues. Germline loops: CDR1 MNHNS, CDR2 SASEGT. Trimming pared 10 bases from V and 5 bases from J, leaving 19 bases between.

This chain links TRBV14 with TRBJ1-1; D is uncertain. CDR1 is SGHDN, CDR2 FVKESK, per germline. V was cut by 1 base and J by 5 bases, with 8 bases left in between. The length of the CDR3 is 13 residues. CDR3 protein: CASSQVTWTEAFF. CDR3 DNA sequence: TGTGCCAGCAGCCAAGTGACCTGGACTGAAGCTTTCTTT.